These T cell receptor beta chains were read from a single sample in a study of PD-L1 blockade in urothelial cancer. The table came from immunoSEQ multiplex PCR; TCRdb's copy has only in-frame clones and leaves some out. The sample lists 45,000 to 60,000 clones, under 90% occurring once. Sequenced material: PBMCs, taken around atezolizumab (anti-PD-L1) treatment. These receptors came from a man in his forties or fifties with urothelial cancer. Each CDR3 is given with its conserved first and last residue. A D gene is named only where the DNA matches it firmly. The listing skips clone size in some rows; elsewhere it reads once, few, many or a size class.

clone size: .; V gene: TRBV28; J gene: TRBJ1-5; D gene: .; CDR3 DNA: TGTGCCAGCAGTTTAAAAGCAGGGGATCAGCCCCAGCATTTT; CDR3 protein: CASSLKAGDQPQHF
clone size: .; V gene: TRBV18; J gene: TRBJ1-2; D gene: .; CDR3 DNA: TGTGCCAGCTCACCCACAGACAGTTACACCTTC; CDR3 protein: CASSPTDSYTF
clone size: once; V gene: TRBV7-7; J gene: TRBJ2-5; D gene: TRBD1; CDR3 DNA: TGTGCTAGCAGCAGGGACAGGCGAGAGACCCAGTACTTC; CDR3 protein: CASSRDRRETQYF
clone size: .; V gene: TRBV4-1; J gene: TRBJ2-7; D gene: TRBD1; CDR3 DNA: TGCGCCAGCAGCCAAACACTAGAGCACAGGGGCGAGCAGTACTTC; CDR3 protein: CASSQTLEHRGEQYF
clone size: .; V gene: TRBV28; J gene: TRBJ2-4; D gene: .; CDR3 DNA: TGTGCCAGCAGTTTATGGCGAGGGGGTCTAGGAAACATTCAGTACTTC; CDR3 protein: CASSLWRGGLGNIQYF
clone size: few; V gene: TRBV28; J gene: TRBJ2-2; D gene: .; CDR3 DNA: TGTGCCAGCAGTTCGCCAGGGGGGTCCACCGGGGAGCTGTTTTTT; CDR3 protein: CASSSPGGSTGELFF
clone size: many; V gene: TRBV28; J gene: TRBJ1-5; D gene: .; CDR3 DNA: TGTGCCAGCAGTTTAGCCGGAGAGAATCAGCCCCAGCATTTT; CDR3 protein: CASSLAGENQPQHF
clone size: .; V gene: TRBV28; J gene: TRBJ1-1; D gene: TRBD1; CDR3 DNA: TGTGCCAGCAGTCTTCCGGGACAGATGAACACTGAAGCTTTCTTT; CDR3 protein: CASSLPGQMNTEAFF
clone size: .; V gene: TRBV5-4; J gene: TRBJ2-2; D gene: .; CDR3 DNA: TGTGCCAGCAGCTCCCGGGGGAACACCGGGGAGCTGTTTTTT; CDR3 protein: CASSSRGNTGELFF
clone size: .; V gene: TRBV19; J gene: TRBJ2-5; D gene: TRBD1; CDR3 DNA: TGTGCCAGTCGAGGGACAGAGAGAGAGACCCAGTACTTC; CDR3 protein: CASRGTERETQYF
clone size: .; V gene: TRBV6-1; J gene: TRBJ2-5; D gene: TRBD2; CDR3 DNA: TGTGCTACGTCCCTCGGGGGGAGGGGCCAGTACTTC; CDR3 protein: CATSLGGRGQYF
clone size: .; V gene: TRBV7-3; J gene: TRBJ2-3; D gene: .; CDR3 DNA: TGTGCCAGCAGCTTGTCCACCCTCGGGGATACGCAGTATTTT; CDR3 protein: CASSLSTLGDTQYF
clone size: .; V gene: TRBV7-8; J gene: TRBJ2-1; D gene: TRBD2; CDR3 DNA: TGTGCCAGCAGCGGGACTAGCGGGATTGGCTACAATGAGCAGTTCTTC; CDR3 protein: CASSGTSGIGYNEQFF
clone size: .; V gene: TRBV10-3; J gene: TRBJ2-4; D gene: TRBD1; CDR3 DNA: TGTGCCATCAGTCATAGTCCTACAGGGGATTCTTCCAAAAACATTCAGTACTTC; CDR3 protein: CAISHSPTGDSSKNIQYF
clone size: .; V gene: TRBV9; J gene: TRBJ2-6; D gene: .; CDR3 DNA: TGTGCCAGCAGCGTGTCTCCTTTCTCTGGGGCCAACGTCCTGACTTTC; CDR3 protein: CASSVSPFSGANVLTF
clone size: .; V gene: TRBV6-5; J gene: TRBJ2-1; D gene: TRBD1; CDR3 DNA: TGTGCCAGCAGGGGACAGGGGGATTACAATGAGCAGTTCTTC; CDR3 protein: CASRGQGDYNEQFF
clone size: .; V gene: TRBV19; J gene: TRBJ2-7; D gene: TRBD2; CDR3 DNA: TGTGCCAGTAGTCGGACTAGCGGGATCTCCGAGCAGTACTTC; CDR3 protein: CASSRTSGISEQYF
clone size: .; V gene: TRBV11-3; J gene: TRBJ2-2; D gene: .; CDR3 DNA: TGTGCCAGCAGGCAGGCTGGGTCCGGGGAGCTGTTTTTT; CDR3 protein: CASRQAGSGELFF
clone size: .; V gene: TRBV2; J gene: TRBJ1-5; D gene: .; CDR3 DNA: TGTGCCAGCAGTGGCGGACAGTATCAGCCCCAGCATTTT; CDR3 protein: CASSGGQYQPQHF
clone size: .; V gene: TRBV6-1; J gene: TRBJ1-5; D gene: TRBD1; CDR3 DNA: TGTGCCAGCAGTGATAGACAGGGGAATCAGCCCCAGCATTTT; CDR3 protein: CASSDRQGNQPQHF
clone size: .; V gene: TRBV2; J gene: TRBJ2-4; D gene: .; CDR3 DNA: TGTGCCAGCAGTGTTGGGGGGGCGGCCAAAAACATTCAGTACTTC; CDR3 protein: CASSVGGAAKNIQYF
clone size: few; V gene: TRBV5-1; J gene: TRBJ2-7; D gene: TRBD1; CDR3 DNA: TGCGCCAGCAGCTTGGAGGGACAGGGGAAGGATCGGTACTTC; CDR3 protein: CASSLEGQGKDRYF
clone size: .; V gene: TRBV10-3; J gene: TRBJ2-5; D gene: TRBD1; CDR3 DNA: TGTGCCATCAGTGAGTCGGTGGGACAGGGGTTAGAGACCCAGTACTTC; CDR3 protein: CAISESVGQGLETQYF
clone size: .; V gene: TRBV21-1; J gene: TRBJ2-5; D gene: .; CDR3 DNA: TGTGCCAGCAGCGGTCAGGGGGTCGGGCAAGCGACCCAGTACTTC; CDR3 protein: CASSGQGVGQATQYF
clone size: .; V gene: TRBV5-1; J gene: TRBJ2-7; D gene: .; CDR3 DNA: TGCGCCAGCAGCGCCATGACAGCGTACGAGCAGTACTTC; CDR3 protein: CASSAMTAYEQYF
clone size: .; V gene: TRBV4-2; J gene: TRBJ2-1; D gene: TRBD2; CDR3 DNA: TGTGCCAGCAGCCAAGATTGGACTAGCGGCCACAATGAGCAGTTCTTC; CDR3 protein: CASSQDWTSGHNEQFF
clone size: .; V gene: TRBV9; J gene: TRBJ2-5; D gene: TRBD1; CDR3 DNA: TGTGCCAGCAGCAATCGGGACAGGGGGATCCAAGAGACCCAGTACTTC; CDR3 protein: CASSNRDRGIQETQYF
clone size: .; V gene: TRBV30; J gene: TRBJ2-5; D gene: .; CDR3 DNA: TGTGCCTGGGGTCAGGGTACGCAGACCCAGTACTTC; CDR3 protein: CAWGQGTQTQYF
clone size: once; V gene: TRBV27; J gene: TRBJ2-7; D gene: .; CDR3 DNA: TGTGCCAGCAGTTTAGCGGGGCGTTCCTACGAGCAGTACTTC; CDR3 protein: CASSLAGRSYEQYF
clone size: .; V gene: TRBV11-3; J gene: TRBJ1-1; D gene: TRBD1; CDR3 DNA: TGTGCCAGCAGCTACAGGGGGACTGAAGCTTTCTTT; CDR3 protein: CASSYRGTEAFF
clone size: once; V gene: TRBV7-2; J gene: TRBJ1-2; D gene: .; CDR3 DNA: TGTGCCAGCAGCCCGTCCCGTTCCGGCGGGGTTTATGGCTACACCTTC; CDR3 protein: CASSPSRSGGVYGYTF
clone size: .; V gene: TRBV27; J gene: TRBJ2-1; D gene: .; CDR3 DNA: TGTGCCAGCAGTTTGGACGGGAGACGAAGCTCCTACAATGAGCAGTTCTTC; CDR3 protein: CASSLDGRRSSYNEQFF
clone size: .; V gene: TRBV30; J gene: TRBJ2-1; D gene: .; CDR3 DNA: TGTGCCTGGGACGACCCCGGGGAGAGCTCCTACAATGAGCAGTTCTTC; CDR3 protein: CAWDDPGESSYNEQFF
clone size: .; V gene: TRBV6-5; J gene: TRBJ2-7; D gene: TRBD1; CDR3 DNA: TGTGCCAGCAAGTACCGTGACAGGGGCTACGAGCAGTACTTC; CDR3 protein: CASKYRDRGYEQYF
clone size: .; V gene: TRBV28; J gene: TRBJ2-2; D gene: TRBD2; CDR3 DNA: TGTGCCAGCAGGCCCGGACTAGCGGGAAACACCGGGGAGCTGTTTTTT; CDR3 protein: CASRPGLAGNTGELFF
clone size: .; V gene: TRBV19; J gene: TRBJ2-2; D gene: TRBD2; CDR3 DNA: TGTGCCAGTAGTCCGATTAGCGGGAGGGCGAACGGGGAGCTGTTTTTT; CDR3 protein: CASSPISGRANGELFF
clone size: once; V gene: TRBV27; J gene: TRBJ1-2; D gene: .; CDR3 DNA: TGTGCCAGCAGTTTAGGGGCATCATATGGCTACACCTTC; CDR3 protein: CASSLGASYGYTF
clone size: .; V gene: TRBV19; J gene: TRBJ1-1; D gene: TRBD1; CDR3 DNA: TGTGCCAGTAGTAATAGGAAGGGACAGGGTGGAACTGAAGCTTTCTTT; CDR3 protein: CASSNRKGQGGTEAFF
clone size: once; V gene: TRBV19; J gene: TRBJ2-2; D gene: TRBD2; CDR3 DNA: TGTGCCAGTAGTCCGGGGGGACCGGAGCTGTTTTTT; CDR3 protein: CASSPGGPELFF
clone size: .; V gene: TRBV7-9; J gene: TRBJ2-3; D gene: TRBD2; CDR3 DNA: TGTGCCAGCAGCTTACCTGGGACTAGCGGATCAGATACGCAGTATTTT; CDR3 protein: CASSLPGTSGSDTQYF